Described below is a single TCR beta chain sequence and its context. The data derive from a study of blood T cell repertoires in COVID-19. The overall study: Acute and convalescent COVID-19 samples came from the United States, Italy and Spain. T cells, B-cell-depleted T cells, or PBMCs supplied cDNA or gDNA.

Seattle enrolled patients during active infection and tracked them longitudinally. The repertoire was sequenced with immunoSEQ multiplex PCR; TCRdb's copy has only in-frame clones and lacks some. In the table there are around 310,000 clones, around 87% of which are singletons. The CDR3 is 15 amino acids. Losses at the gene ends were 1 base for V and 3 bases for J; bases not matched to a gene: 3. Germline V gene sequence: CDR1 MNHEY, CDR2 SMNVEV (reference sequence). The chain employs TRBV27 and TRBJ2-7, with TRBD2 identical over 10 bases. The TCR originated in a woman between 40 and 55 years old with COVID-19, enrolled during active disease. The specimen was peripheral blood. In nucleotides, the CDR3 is TGTGCCAGCAGTTTATGGCTAGCGGGAGTCTACGAGCAGTACTTC. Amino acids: CASSLWLAGVYEQYF.